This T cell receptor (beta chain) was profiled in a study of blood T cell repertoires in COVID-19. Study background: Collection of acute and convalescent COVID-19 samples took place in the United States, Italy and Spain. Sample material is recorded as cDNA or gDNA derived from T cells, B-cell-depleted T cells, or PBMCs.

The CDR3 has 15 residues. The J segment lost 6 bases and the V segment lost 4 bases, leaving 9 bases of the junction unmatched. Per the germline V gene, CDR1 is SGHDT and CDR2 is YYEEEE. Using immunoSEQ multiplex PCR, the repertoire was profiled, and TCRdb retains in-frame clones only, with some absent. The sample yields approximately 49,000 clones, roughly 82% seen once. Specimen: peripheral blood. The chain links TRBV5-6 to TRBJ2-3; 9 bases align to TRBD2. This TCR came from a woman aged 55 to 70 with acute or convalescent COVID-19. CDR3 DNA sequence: TGTGCCAGCAGCAATCCAGGACTAGCGCAGGATACGCAGTATTTT. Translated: CASSNPGLAQDTQYF.